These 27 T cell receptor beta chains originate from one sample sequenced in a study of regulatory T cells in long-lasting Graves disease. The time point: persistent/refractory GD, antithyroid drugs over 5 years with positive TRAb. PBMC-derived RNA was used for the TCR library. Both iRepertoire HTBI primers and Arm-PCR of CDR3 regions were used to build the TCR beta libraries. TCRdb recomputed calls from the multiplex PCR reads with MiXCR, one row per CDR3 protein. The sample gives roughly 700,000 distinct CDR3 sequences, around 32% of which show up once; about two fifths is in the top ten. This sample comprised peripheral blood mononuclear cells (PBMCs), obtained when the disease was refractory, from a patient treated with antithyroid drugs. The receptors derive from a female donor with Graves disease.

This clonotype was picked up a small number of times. The CDR3 loop reads CASSLGGGQGVQPQHF. DNA for the CDR3: TGTGCCAGCAGCTTAGGAGGGGGACAGGGGGTTCAGCCCCAGCATTTT. The rearrangement joins TRBV11-2 to TRBJ1-5, with 11 bases matching TRBD1. The CDR3 consists of 16 residues. J lost 6 bases, V lost 1 base, and 5 bases had no gene match. Germline loops: CDR1 SGHAT, CDR2 FQNNGV.

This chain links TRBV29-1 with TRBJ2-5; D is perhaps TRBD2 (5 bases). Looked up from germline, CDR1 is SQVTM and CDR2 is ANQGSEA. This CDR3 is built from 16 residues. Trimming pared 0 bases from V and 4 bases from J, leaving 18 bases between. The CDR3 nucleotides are TGCAGCGTTGAAGAGGGGAAAGCGGAAGTAGGAGAGACCCAGTACTTC. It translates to CSVEEGKAEVGETQYF.

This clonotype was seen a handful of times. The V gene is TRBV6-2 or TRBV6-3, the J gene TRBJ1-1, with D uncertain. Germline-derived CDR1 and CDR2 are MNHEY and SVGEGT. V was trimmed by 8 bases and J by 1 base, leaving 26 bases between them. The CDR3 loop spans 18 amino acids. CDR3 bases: TGTGCCAGCTGCCCTATGAGGTCCCCCCCAACGGGGAACACTGAAGCTTTCTTT. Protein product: CASCPMRSPPTGNTEAFF.

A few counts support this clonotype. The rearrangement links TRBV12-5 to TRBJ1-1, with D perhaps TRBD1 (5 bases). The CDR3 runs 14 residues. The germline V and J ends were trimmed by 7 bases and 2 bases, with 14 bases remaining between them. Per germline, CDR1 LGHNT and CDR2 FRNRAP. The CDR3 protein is CASARKTANTEAFF. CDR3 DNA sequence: TGTGCTAGTGCCCGAAAGACAGCCAACACTGAAGCTTTCTTT.

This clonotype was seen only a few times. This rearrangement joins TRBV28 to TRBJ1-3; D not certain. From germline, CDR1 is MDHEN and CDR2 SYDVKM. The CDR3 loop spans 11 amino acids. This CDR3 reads CAANSGNTIYF. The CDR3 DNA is TGTGCTGCAAACTCTGGAAACACCATATATTTT.

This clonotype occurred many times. The CDR3 is CASSLSGNSNQPQHF. The CDR3, as DNA: TGCGCCAGCAGCTTGTCAGGGAATAGCAATCAGCCCCAGCATTTT. This chain links TRBV5-1 with TRBJ1-5, with D tentatively TRBD1 (5 bases). This CDR3 contains 15 residues. Looked up from germline, CDR1 is SGHRS and CDR2 is YFSETQ. With 1 base removed from V and 0 bases from J, the gap between germline ends came to 8 bases.

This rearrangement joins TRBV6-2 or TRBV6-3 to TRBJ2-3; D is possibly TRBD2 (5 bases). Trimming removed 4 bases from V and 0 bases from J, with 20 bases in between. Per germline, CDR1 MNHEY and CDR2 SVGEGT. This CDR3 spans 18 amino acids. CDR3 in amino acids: CASSSPPAGLASTDTQYF. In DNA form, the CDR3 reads TGTGCCAGCAGTTCTCCACCGGCAGGACTCGCAAGCACAGATACGCAGTATTTT.

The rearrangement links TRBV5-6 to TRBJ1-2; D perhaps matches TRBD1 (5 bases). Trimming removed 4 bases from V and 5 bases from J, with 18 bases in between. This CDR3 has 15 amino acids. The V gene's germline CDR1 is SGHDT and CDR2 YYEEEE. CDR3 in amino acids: CASSRGDRAAYGYTF. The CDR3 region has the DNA TGTGCCAGCAGCCGGGGCGATAGGGCGGCGTATGGCTACACCTTC. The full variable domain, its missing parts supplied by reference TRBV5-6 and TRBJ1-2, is DAGVTQSPTHLIKTRGQQVTLRCSPKSGHDTVSWYQQALGQGPQFIFQYYEEEERQRGNFPDRFSGHQFPNYSSELNVNALLLGDSALYLCASSRGDRAAYGYTFGSGTRLTVV.

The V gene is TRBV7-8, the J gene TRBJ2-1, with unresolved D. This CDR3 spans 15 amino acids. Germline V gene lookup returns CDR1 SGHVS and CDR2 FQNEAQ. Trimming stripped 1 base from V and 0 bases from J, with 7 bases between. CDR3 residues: CASSLERSSYNEQFF. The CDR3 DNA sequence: TGTGCCAGCAGCTTAGAGCGAAGCTCCTACAATGAGCAGTTCTTC.

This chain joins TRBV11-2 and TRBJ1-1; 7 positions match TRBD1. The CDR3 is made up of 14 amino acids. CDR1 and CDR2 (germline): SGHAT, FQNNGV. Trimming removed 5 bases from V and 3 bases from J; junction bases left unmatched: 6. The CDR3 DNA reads TGTGCCAGCAGCCTCAGGGGGGATTACACTGAAGCTTTCTTT. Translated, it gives CASSLRGDYTEAFF.

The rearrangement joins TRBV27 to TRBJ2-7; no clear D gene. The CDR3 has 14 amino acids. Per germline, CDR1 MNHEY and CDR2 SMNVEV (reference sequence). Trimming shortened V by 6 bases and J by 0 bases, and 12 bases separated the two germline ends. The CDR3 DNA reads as TGTGCCAGCAGCCACGGGTTCCTCTCCTACGAGCAGTACTTC. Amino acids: CASSHGFLSYEQYF.

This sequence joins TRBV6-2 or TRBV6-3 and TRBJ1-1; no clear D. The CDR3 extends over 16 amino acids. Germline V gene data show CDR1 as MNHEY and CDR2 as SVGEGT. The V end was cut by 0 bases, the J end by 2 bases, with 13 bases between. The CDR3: CASSYSSGELNTEAFF. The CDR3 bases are TGTGCCAGCAGTTACTCGAGTGGTGAGTTAAACACTGAAGCTTTCTTT.

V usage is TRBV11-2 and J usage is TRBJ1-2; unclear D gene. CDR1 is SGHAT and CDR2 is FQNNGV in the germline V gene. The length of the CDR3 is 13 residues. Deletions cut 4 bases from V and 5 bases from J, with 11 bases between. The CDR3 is CASSYNLGYGYTF. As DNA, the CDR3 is TGTGCCAGCAGCTACAACCTCGGGTATGGCTACACCTTC.

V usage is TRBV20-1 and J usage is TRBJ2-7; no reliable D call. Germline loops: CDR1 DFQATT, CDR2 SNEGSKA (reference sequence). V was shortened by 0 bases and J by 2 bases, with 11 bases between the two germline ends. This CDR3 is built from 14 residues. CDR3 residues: CSARDHVAAYEQYF. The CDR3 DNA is TGCAGTGCTAGAGATCATGTAGCCGCCTACGAGCAGTACTTC.

For the CDR3, the DNA is TGTGCCACCAGCAGAGATCAGGGGATCGGCAATCAGCCCCAGCATTTT. Its translation is CATSRDQGIGNQPQHF. The genes are TRBV15 and TRBJ1-5, with D tentatively TRBD1 (6 bases). The CDR3 length is 16 residues. Trimming removed 0 bases at V and 2 bases at J, with 11 bases between. From germline, CDR1 is LNHNV and CDR2 YYDKDF (reference sequence). The full variable domain, completed using reference TRBV15 and TRBJ1-5, is DAMVIQNPRYQVTQFGKPVTLSCSQTLNHNVMYWYQQKSSQAPKLLFHYYDKDFNNEADTPDNFQSRRPNTSFCFLDIRSPGLGDTAMYLCATSRDQGIGNQPQHFGDGTRLSIL.

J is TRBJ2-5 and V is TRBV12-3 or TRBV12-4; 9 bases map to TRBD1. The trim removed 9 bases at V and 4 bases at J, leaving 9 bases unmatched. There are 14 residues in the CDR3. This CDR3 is CASTNRGRGETQYF. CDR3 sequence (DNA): TGTGCCAGTACAAACAGGGGGCGAGGAGAGACCCAGTACTTC.

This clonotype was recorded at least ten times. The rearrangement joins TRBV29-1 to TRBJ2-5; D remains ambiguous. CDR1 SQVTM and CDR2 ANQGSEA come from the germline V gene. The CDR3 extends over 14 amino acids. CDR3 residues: CSFQHGRIQETQYF. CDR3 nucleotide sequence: TGCAGTTTCCAACACGGGCGGATCCAAGAGACCCAGTACTTC.

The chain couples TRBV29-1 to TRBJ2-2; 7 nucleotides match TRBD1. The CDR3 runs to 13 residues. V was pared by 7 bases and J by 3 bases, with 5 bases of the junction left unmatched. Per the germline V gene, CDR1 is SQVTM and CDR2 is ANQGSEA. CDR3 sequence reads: CSATGTDTGELFF. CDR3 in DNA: TGCAGCGCTACCGGGACAGACACCGGGGAGCTGTTTTTT.

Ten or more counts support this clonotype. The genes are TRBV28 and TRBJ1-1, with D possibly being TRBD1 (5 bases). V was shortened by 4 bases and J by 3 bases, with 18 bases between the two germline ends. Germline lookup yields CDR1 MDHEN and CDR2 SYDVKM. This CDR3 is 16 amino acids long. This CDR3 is CASSSLWGGLDTEAFF. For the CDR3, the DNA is TGTGCCAGCAGTTCCCTATGGGGGGGGTTGGACACTGAAGCTTTCTTT. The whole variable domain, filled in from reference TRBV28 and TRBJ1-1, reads DVKVTQSSRYLVKRTGEKVFLECVQDMDHENMFWYRQDPGLGLRLIYFSYDVKMKEKGDIPEGYSVSREKKERFSLILESASTNQTSMYLCASSSLWGGLDTEAFFGQGTRLTVV.

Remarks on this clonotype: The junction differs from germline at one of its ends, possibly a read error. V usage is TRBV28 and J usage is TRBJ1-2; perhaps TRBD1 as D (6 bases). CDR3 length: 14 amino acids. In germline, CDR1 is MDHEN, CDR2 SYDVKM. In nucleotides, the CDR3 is TGTGCCAGCAGTTACAGGGACGGGGTCTATGGCTACGCCTTC. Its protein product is CASSYRDGVYGYAF.

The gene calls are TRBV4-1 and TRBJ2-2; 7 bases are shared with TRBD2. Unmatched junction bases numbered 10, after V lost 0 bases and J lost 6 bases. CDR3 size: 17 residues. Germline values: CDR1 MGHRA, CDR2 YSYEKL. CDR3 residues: CASSQEAGNGIAGELFF. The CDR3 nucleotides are TGCGCCAGCAGCCAAGAAGCGGGGAACGGGATTGCCGGGGAGCTGTTTTTT.

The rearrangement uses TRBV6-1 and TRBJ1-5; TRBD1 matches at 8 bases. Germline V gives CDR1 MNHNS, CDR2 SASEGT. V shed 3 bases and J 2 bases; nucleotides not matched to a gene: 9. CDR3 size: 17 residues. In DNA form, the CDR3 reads TGTGCCAGCAGTGATTCCTCACAGGGGGACGGCAATCAGCCCCAGCATTTT. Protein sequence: CASSDSSQGDGNQPQHF.

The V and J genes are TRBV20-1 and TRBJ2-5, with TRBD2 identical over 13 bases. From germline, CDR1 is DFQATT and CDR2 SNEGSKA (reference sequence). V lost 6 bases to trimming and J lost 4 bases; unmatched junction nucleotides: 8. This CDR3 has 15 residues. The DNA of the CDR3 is TGCAGTGCACACAAACTAGCGGGAGGGTCAGAGACCCAGTACTTC. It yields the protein CSAHKLAGGSETQYF.

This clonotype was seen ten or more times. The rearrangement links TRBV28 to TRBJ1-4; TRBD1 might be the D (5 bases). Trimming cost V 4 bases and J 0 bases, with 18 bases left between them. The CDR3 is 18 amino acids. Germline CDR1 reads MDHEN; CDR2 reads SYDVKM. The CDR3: CASSYPRGRVATNEKLFF. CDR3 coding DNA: TGTGCCAGCAGTTACCCCCGGGGACGGGTAGCAACTAATGAAAAACTGTTTTTT.

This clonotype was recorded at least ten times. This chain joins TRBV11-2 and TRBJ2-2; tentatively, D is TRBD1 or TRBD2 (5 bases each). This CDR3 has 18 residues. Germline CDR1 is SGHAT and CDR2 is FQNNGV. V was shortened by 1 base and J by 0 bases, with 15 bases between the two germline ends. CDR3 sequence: CASSLVGTAFANTGELFF. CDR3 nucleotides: TGTGCCAGCAGCTTAGTTGGGACCGCGTTCGCGAACACCGGGGAGCTGTTTTTT.

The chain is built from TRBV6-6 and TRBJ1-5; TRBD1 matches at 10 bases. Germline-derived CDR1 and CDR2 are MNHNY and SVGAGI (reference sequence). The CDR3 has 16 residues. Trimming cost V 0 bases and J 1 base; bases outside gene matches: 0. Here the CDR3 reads CASSYSTGGSNQPQHF. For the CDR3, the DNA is TGTGCCAGCAGTTACTCGACAGGGGGCAGCAATCAGCCCCAGCATTTT.

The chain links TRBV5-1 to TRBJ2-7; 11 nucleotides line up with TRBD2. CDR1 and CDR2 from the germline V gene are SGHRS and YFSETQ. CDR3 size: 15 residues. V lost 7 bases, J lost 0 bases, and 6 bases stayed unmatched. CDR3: CASSRTSGFSYEQYF. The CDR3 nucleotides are TGCGCCAGCTCAAGGACTAGCGGGTTCTCCTACGAGCAGTACTTC.